This T cell receptor beta chain stems from a study of blood T cell repertoires in COVID-19. Per the germline V gene, CDR1 is SGHNT and CDR2 is YYREEE (reference sequence). V shed 4 bases, J shed 2 bases, and the junction held 5 bases outside the gene matches. This CDR3 is 15 amino acids long. Under the authors' procedure: Amplification from reference gene primers served as the basis for estimated nucleated cell counts. Generated by immunoSEQ multiplex PCR, the TCRdb table keeps only in-frame clones and is missing some. V, J and clone size derive from that table, while D and trimming were established from the DNA sequence. The table has more than 35,000 clones, about 90% seen once.

This sequence joins TRBV5-4 and TRBJ2-7; 11 bases match TRBD2. The source of this sequence is a woman younger than 45 in a cohort sampled during active COVID-19. What was sequenced was peripheral blood. The CDR3 DNA reads as TGTGCCAGCAGCCCGGGACTAGCGGCAACCTACGAGCAGTACTTC. Protein sequence: CASSPGLAATYEQYF.